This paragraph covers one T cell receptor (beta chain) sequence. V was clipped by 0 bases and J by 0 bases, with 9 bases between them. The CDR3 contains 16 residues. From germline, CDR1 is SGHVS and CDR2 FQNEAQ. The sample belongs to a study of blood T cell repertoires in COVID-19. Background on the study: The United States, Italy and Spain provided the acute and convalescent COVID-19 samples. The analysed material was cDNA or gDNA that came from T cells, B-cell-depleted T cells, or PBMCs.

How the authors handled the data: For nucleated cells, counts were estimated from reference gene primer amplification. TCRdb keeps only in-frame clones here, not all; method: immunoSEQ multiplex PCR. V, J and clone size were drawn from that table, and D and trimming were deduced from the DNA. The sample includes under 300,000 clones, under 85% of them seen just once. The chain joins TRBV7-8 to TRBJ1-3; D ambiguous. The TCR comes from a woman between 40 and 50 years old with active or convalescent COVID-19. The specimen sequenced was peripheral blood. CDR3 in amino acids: CASSLALRVSGNTIYF. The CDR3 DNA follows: TGTGCCAGCAGCTTAGCTCTCCGCGTCTCTGGAAACACCATATATTTT. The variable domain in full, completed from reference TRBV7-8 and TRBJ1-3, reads GAGVSQSPRYKVAKRGQDVALRCDPISGHVSLFWYQQALGQGPEFLTYFQNEAQLDKSGLPSDRFFAERPEGSVSTLKIQRTQQEDSAVYLCASSLALRVSGNTIYFGEGSWLTVV.